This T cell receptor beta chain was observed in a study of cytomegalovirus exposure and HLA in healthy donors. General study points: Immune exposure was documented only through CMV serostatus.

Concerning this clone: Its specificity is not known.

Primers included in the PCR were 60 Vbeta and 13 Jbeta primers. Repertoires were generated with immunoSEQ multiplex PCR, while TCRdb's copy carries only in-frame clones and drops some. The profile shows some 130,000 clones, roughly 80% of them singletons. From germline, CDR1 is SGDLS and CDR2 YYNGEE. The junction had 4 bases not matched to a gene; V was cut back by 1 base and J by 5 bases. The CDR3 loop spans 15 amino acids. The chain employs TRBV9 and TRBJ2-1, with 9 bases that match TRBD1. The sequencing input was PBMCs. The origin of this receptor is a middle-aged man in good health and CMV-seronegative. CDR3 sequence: CASSVSGTGNNEQFF. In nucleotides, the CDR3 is TGTGCCAGCAGCGTATCCGGGACAGGGAACAATGAGCAGTTCTTC. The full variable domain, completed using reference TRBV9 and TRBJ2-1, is DSGVTQTPKHLITATGQRVTLRCSPRSGDLSVYWYQQSLDQGLQFLIQYYNGEERAKGNILERFSAQQFPDLHSELNLSSLELGDSALYFCASSVSGTGNNEQFFGPGTRLTVL.